The sample holds many counts of the clone carrying this TCR beta chain. What it binds is unknown. The data are from a study of T cells in Graves' hyperthyroidism and ophthalmopathy. The CDR3 runs 17 residues. The junction had 13 bases not matched to a gene; V was cut back by 1 base and J by 9 bases. Germline V gene sequence: CDR1 MDHEN, CDR2 SYDVKM. The investigators amplified TCR beta CDR3 regions from RNA transcripts. TCR CDR3 regions were first amplified by RT-PCR with HTBI primers. TCRdb reanalysed the multiplex PCR reads using MiXCR and keeps one entry per CDR3 protein. The sample comprises about 270,000 distinct CDR3 sequences, 20% to 25% of which are singletons, and around 65% rests with the top ten. With duration under 3 months, ophthalmopathy was active: Clinical Activity Score at least 3, NOSPECS at least 4. Exclusion followed for patients with uncontrolled infection, other autoimmune disease, pregnancy or lactation.

Overall study results and limits: Classification by a 13 V-J model distinguished ophthalmopathy from stable hyperthyroidism. Ophthalmopathy onset followed model prediction by a median around 6.9 months.

Sequenced material: blood. The rearrangement links TRBV28 to TRBJ2-1, with TRBD2 identical over 9 bases. The TCR was taken from a young man with Graves' ophthalmopathy. Here the CDR3 DNA reads TGTGCCAGCAGTTTATACCTAGCGGGGAGCTCTACACGTGAGCAGTTCTTC. Translated: CASSLYLAGSSTREQFF.